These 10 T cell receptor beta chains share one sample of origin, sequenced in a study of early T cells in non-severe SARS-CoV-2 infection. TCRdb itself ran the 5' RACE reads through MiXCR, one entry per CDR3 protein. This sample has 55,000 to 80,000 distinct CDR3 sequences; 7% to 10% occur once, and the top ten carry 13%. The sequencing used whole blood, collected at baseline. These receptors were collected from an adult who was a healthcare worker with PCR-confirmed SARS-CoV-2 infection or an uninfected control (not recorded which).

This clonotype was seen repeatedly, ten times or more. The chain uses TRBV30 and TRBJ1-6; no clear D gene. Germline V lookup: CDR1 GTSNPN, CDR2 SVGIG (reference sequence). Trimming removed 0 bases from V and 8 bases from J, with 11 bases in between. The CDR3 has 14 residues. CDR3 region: CAWSVGRSYSPLHF. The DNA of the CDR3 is TGTGCCTGGAGTGTGGGGAGGAGTTATTCACCCCTCCACTTT.

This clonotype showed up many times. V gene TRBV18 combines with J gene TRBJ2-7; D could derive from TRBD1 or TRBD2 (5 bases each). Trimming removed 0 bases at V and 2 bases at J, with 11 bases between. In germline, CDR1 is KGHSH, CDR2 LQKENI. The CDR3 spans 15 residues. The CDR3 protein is CASSPPQGSAYEQYF. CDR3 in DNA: TGTGCCAGCTCACCACCGCAGGGTAGCGCCTACGAGCAGTACTTC.

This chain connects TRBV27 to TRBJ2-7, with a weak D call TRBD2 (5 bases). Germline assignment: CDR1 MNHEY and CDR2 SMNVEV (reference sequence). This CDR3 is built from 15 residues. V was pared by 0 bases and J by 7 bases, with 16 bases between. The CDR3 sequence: CASSLSTGYSGEQYF. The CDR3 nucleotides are TGTGCCAGCAGTTTATCGACCGGGTACTCGGGGGAGCAGTACTTC.

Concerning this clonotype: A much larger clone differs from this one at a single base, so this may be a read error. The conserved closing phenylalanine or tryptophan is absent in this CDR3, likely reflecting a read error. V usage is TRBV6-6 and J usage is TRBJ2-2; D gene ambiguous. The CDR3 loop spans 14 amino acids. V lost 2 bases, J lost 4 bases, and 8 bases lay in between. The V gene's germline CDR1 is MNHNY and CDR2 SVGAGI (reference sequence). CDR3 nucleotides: TGTGCCAGCAGTTACAGTACCGTCACCGGGGAGCTGTTTCTT. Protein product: CASSYSTVTGELFL.

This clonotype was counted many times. The CDR3 reads CASSPRGYEQPQHF. DNA for the CDR3: TGTGCCAGCAGTCCTAGGGGGTACGAACAGCCCCAGCATTTT. The chain uses TRBV7-6 and TRBJ1-5, with a tentative D call TRBD1 (6 bases). The V end lost 6 bases, the J end lost 7 bases, and 16 bases lay between the germline ends. The germline V gene encodes CDR1 SGHVS and CDR2 FNYEAQ. The CDR3 loop spans 14 amino acids.

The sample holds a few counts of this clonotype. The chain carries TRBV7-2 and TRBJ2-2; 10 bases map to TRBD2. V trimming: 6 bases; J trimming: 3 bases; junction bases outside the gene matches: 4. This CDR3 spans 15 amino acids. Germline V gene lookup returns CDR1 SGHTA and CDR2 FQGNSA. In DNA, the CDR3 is TGTGCCAGCAGGAGCGGGAGGGCCGACACCGGGGAGCTGTTTTTT. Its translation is CASRSGRADTGELFF.

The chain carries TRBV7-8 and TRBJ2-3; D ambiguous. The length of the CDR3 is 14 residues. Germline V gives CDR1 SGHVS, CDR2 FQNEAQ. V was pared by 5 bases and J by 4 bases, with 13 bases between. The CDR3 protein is CASSLDTGADTQYF. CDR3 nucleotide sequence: TGTGCCAGCAGCCTTGACACGGGTGCAGATACGCAGTATTTT.

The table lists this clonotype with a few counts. The CDR3 loop is CASSLEGLANYNEQFF. DNA of the CDR3: TGCGCCAGCAGCTTGGAGGGACTAGCGAACTACAATGAGCAGTTCTTC. This chain connects TRBV5-1 to TRBJ2-1; 10 bases align to TRBD2. Germline V gene lookup returns CDR1 SGHRS and CDR2 YFSETQ. V dropped 0 bases and J dropped 3; count of bases not matched to a gene: 3. This CDR3 contains 16 residues. The entire variable domain, with the rest obtained from reference TRBV5-1 and TRBJ2-1, is as follows: KAGVTQTPRYLIKTRGQQVTLSCSPISGHRSVSWYQQTPGQGLQFLFEYFSETQRNKGNFPGRFSGRQFSNSRSEMNVSTLELGDSALYLCASSLEGLANYNEQFFGPGTRLTVL.

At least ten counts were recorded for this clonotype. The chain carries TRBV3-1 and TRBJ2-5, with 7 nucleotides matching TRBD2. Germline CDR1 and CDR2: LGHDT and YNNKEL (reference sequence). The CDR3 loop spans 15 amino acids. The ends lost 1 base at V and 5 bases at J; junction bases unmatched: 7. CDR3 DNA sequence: TGTGCCAGCAGCCAAGGGGGCGGGAGTAGGGAGACCCAGTACTTC. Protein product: CASSQGGGSRETQYF.

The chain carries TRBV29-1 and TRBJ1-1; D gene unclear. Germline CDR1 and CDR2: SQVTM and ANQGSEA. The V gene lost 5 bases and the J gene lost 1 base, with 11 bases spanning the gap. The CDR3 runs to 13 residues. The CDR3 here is CSVRTPANTEAFF. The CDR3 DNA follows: TGCAGCGTTCGGACCCCCGCGAACACTGAAGCTTTCTTT.